The clone carrying this T cell receptor beta chain was detected ten times or more. Its antigen is currently unknown. The record originates from a study of neurological immune-mediated disorders. TCRdb redid the calling of the 5' RACE reads with MiXCR, one entry per CDR3 protein. The table shows around 40,000 distinct CDR3 sequences, with about 7% occurring only once. Germline V gene lookup returns CDR1 SGHRS and CDR2 YFSETQ. The ends were cut back, 3 bases at V and 0 bases at J, with 14 bases in the middle. CDR3 length: 16 amino acids. Broader study findings: Expanded clones shared no CDR3 amino acid sequences across subjects, suggesting private repertoires in all groups.

Sequencing input: CD4+ T cells from blood. The chain carries TRBV5-1 and TRBJ2-3; D could derive from TRBD1 or TRBD2 (5 bases each). The receptor's source is a man aged 50-59 years in good health. The CDR3 is CASSSGTSQSTDTQYF. For the CDR3, the DNA is TGCGCCAGCAGCTCCGGGACGTCACAGAGCACAGATACGCAGTATTTT.